Shown below are 19 T cell receptor beta chains from a single sample sequenced in a study of shared clonotypes between healthy human individuals. Terminally differentiated effector memory CD45RA+ cells were left out of the naive CD8 fraction, which was CD45RO-negative and positively selected for CCR7. TCRdb keeps only in-frame clones here, not all; method: immunoSEQ multiplex PCR. The sample yields under 2,000,000 clones, around 96% seen once. Sequenced sample: naive CD8+ T cells sorted from blood. All receptors come from a man aged 18-30 years in good health.

The rearrangement joins TRBV9 to TRBJ1-5, with D possibly being TRBD1 (5 bases). V was cut by 3 bases and J by 9 bases, with 10 bases left in between. The CDR3 loop spans 12 amino acids. CDR1 and CDR2 (germline): SGDLS, YYNGEE. The CDR3, as DNA: TGTGCCAGCAGCGCCGGGGGGGGGCCCCAGCATTTT. Protein product: CASSAGGGPQHF. Together with reference TRBV9 and TRBJ1-5, the CDR3 gives the full variable domain: DSGVTQTPKHLITATGQRVTLRCSPRSGDLSVYWYQQSLDQGLQFLIQYYNGEERAKGNILERFSAQQFPDLHSELNLSSLELGDSALYFCASSAGGGPQHFGDGTRLSIL.

The chain links TRBV6-1 to TRBJ1-4; D is possibly TRBD1 (5 bases). The germline V gene encodes CDR1 MNHNS and CDR2 SASEGT. The CDR3 loop spans 15 amino acids. Trimming cost V 6 bases and J 6 bases, with 17 bases left between them. The CDR3 DNA sequence: TGTGCCAGCAGCCTAATCCAGGGTATTGATGAAAAACTGTTTTTT. It is translated as CASSLIQGIDEKLFF.

The rearrangement links TRBV27 to TRBJ1-5, with D tentatively TRBD1 (5 bases). The CDR3 length is 14 residues. V was trimmed by 6 bases and J by 7 bases, leaving 16 bases between them. From germline, CDR1 is MNHEY and CDR2 SMNVEV (reference sequence). As DNA, the CDR3 is TGTGCCAGCAGGGTATCCAGTGAGGGGCAGCCCCAGCATTTT. This translates into CASRVSSEGQPQHF.

This chain joins TRBV29-1 and TRBJ2-2, with TRBD1 identical over 7 bases. The CDR3 loop spans 16 amino acids. The junction had 5 bases not matched to a gene; V was cut back by 1 base and J by 0 bases. The germline V gene has CDR1 SQVTM and CDR2 ANQGSEA. CDR3 DNA: TGCAGCGTTGAAGCGTGGGACAGCCCGAACACCGGGGAGCTGTTTTTT. Its protein is CSVEAWDSPNTGELFF.

The chain combines TRBV19 with TRBJ1-6; 10 bases match TRBD1. J was trimmed by 5 bases and V by 5 bases; bases with no gene match: 3. The CDR3 has 15 amino acids. Germline assignment: CDR1 LNHDA and CDR2 SQIVND (reference sequence). Written as DNA, the CDR3 is TGTGCCAGTAGTGCCGGGACAGGGGATAATTCACCCCTCCACTTT. Its protein product is CASSAGTGDNSPLHF.

The chain combines TRBV2 with TRBJ1-5; no definite D call. CDR3 length equals 15 residues. The V end was cut by 4 bases, the J end by 5 bases, with 15 bases between. Per the germline V gene, CDR1 is SNHLY and CDR2 is FYNNEI. The CDR3 loop reads CASSAVIGEYQPQHF. The DNA of the CDR3 is TGTGCCAGCAGTGCTGTTATTGGGGAATATCAGCCCCAGCATTTT.

The chain has TRBV29-1 and TRBJ2-2, with D unresolved. Trimming cost V 3 bases and J 5 bases, with 4 bases left between them. Looked up from germline, CDR1 is SQVTM and CDR2 is ANQGSEA. This CDR3 comprises 11 residues. CDR3 sequence: CSVDVTGELFF. The CDR3 DNA follows: TGCAGCGTTGATGTAACCGGGGAGCTGTTTTTT.

This chain joins TRBV10-2 and TRBJ1-3, with D unclear. This CDR3 contains 14 residues. Looked up from germline, CDR1 is WSHSY and CDR2 is SAAADI. V lost 4 bases and J lost 3, with 10 bases in between. The CDR3 reads CASSVGEGGNTIYF. Here the CDR3 DNA reads TGCGCCAGCAGTGTCGGGGAAGGTGGAAACACCATATATTTT.

The gene calls are TRBV7-9 and TRBJ2-3; the match to TRBD1 covers 9 bases. CDR1 SEHNR and CDR2 FQNEAQ come from the germline V gene (reference sequence). The CDR3 is 19 residues long. V trimming: 4 bases; J trimming: 4 bases; junction bases outside the gene matches: 18. The CDR3 protein is CASSSDNPGQGKVADTQYF. CDR3 nucleotides: TGTGCCAGCAGCTCCGACAATCCAGGACAGGGGAAAGTAGCAGATACGCAGTATTTT.

For this clone: Different DNA sequences within this sample yield the same CDR3. The chain combines TRBV28 with TRBJ2-7, with D possibly TRBD2 on 6 matching bases. V lost 2 bases and J lost 3, with 8 bases in between. Germline-derived CDR1 and CDR2 are MDHEN and SYDVKM. The CDR3 has 13 residues. The CDR3 here is CASSLGTGYEQYF. The CDR3 nucleotides are TGTGCCAGCAGTTTAGGGACTGGCTACGAGCAGTACTTC.

This clone was detected once. This sequence joins TRBV5-6 and TRBJ2-3, with 12 bases aligning to TRBD2. J was trimmed by 1 base and V by 3 bases; bases with no gene match: 6. Germline V lookup: CDR1 SGHDT, CDR2 YYEEEE. The CDR3 spans 17 residues. CDR3 region: CASSWLAGGGGTDTQYF. The CDR3 nucleotides are TGTGCCAGCAGCTGGCTAGCGGGAGGGGGGGGCACAGATACGCAGTATTTT. The full variable domain, rest sourced from reference TRBV5-6 and TRBJ2-3, is DAGVTQSPTHLIKTRGQQVTLRCSPKSGHDTVSWYQQALGQGPQFIFQYYEEEERQRGNFPDRFSGHQFPNYSSELNVNALLLGDSALYLCASSWLAGGGGTDTQYFGPGTRLTVL.

The rearrangement links TRBV2 to TRBJ1-6; 8 bases line up with TRBD1. The CDR3 is 15 amino acids. V trimming: 2 bases; J trimming: 10 bases; junction bases outside the gene matches: 7. CDR1 is SNHLY, CDR2 FYNNEI, per germline. In DNA, the CDR3 is TGTGCCAGCAGTGAATCGGACAGGGTTGAATCACCCCTCCACTTT. This codes for CASSESDRVESPLHF.

The J gene is TRBJ1-3, the V gene TRBV11-2; no definite D call. The CDR3 is 16 residues long. The germline CDR1 and CDR2 sequences are SGHAT and FQNNGV. V was shortened by 0 bases and J by 3 bases, with 12 bases between the two germline ends. The CDR3 DNA reads as TGTGCCAGCAGCTTAGATCCGGGAGGCCTTGGAAACACCATATATTTT. Its translation is CASSLDPGGLGNTIYF.

In its sample, this clone was seen once. The chain has TRBV19 and TRBJ2-1, with TRBD2 matching over 7 bases. V dropped 5 bases and J dropped 9; count of bases not matched to a gene: 10. This CDR3 region has 14 residues. CDR1 and CDR2 (germline): LNHDA, SQIVND (reference sequence). For the CDR3, the DNA is TGTGCCAGTAGTCTCGTGGGAGGGCTCTCTGAGCAGTTCTTC. It codes for CASSLVGGLSEQFF.

The chain links TRBV6-5 to TRBJ2-7; 7 bases agree with TRBD2. This CDR3 is built from 15 residues. From germline, CDR1 is MNHEY and CDR2 SVGAGI. V was pared by 2 bases and J by 3 bases, with 7 bases of the junction left unmatched. In DNA form, the CDR3 reads TGTGCCAGCAGTTACGGCTCGGGGGGTATCTACGAGCAGTACTTC. This sequence encodes CASSYGSGGIYEQYF.

The chain joins TRBV2 to TRBJ2-7; 14 nucleotides line up with TRBD2. J was trimmed by 2 bases and V by 7 bases; bases with no gene match: 1. The CDR3 sequence is 14 residues long. CDR1 is SNHLY and CDR2 is FYNNEI in the germline V gene. The CDR3 loop is CASMGLAGAYEQYF. The DNA for the CDR3 is TGTGCCAGCATGGGACTAGCGGGAGCCTACGAGCAGTACTTC. Full variable domain (outside the CDR3, taken from reference TRBV2 and TRBJ2-7): EPEVTQTPSHQVTQMGQEVILRCVPISNHLYFYWYRQILGQKVEFLVSFYNNEISEKSEIFDDQFSVERPDGSNFTLKIRSTKLEDSAMYFCASMGLAGAYEQYFGPGTRLTVT.

This clone was counted once. The chain combines TRBV29-1 with TRBJ2-5; TRBD2 is a possible D gene (5 bases). The V end lost 7 bases, the J end lost 4 bases, and 13 bases lay between the germline ends. This CDR3 is built from 12 residues. Per the germline V gene, CDR1 is SQVTM and CDR2 is ANQGSEA. DNA of the CDR3: TGCAGCGCGTGGGGAGCCCCAGAGACCCAGTACTTC. Its translation is CSAWGAPETQYF.

This chain links TRBV19 with TRBJ2-7; 7 bases agree with TRBD1. The CDR3 covers 15 residues. V gave up 4 bases and J gave up 2 bases; unmatched junction bases: 8. The germline CDR1 and CDR2 sequences are LNHDA and SQIVND (reference sequence). CDR3 sequence (DNA): TGTGCCAGTAGTACATGGGACAGAGGGCCCTACGAGCAGTACTTC. Translation: CASSTWDRGPYEQYF.

The chain joins TRBV11-2 to TRBJ2-1, with D perhaps matching TRBD1 (5 bases). Germline lookup yields CDR1 SGHAT and CDR2 FQNNGV. The CDR3 sequence is 15 residues long. The germline V and J ends were trimmed by 5 bases and 4 bases, with 15 bases remaining between them. Here the CDR3 DNA reads TGTGCCAGCAGCCCCCGACAGTCCCTTTACAATGAGCAGTTCTTC. Residues: CASSPRQSLYNEQFF.